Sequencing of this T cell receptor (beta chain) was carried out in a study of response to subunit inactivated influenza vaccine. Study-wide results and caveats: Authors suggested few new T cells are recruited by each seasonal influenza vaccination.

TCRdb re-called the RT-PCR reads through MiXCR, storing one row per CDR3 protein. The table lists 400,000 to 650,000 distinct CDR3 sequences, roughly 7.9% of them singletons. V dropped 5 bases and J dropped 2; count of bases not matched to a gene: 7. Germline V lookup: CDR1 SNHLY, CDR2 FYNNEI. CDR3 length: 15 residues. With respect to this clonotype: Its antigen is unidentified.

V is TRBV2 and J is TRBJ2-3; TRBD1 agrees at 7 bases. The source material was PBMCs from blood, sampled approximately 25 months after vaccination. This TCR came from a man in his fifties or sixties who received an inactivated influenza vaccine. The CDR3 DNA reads TGTGCCAGCAGTTATACAGGGGCCCACACAGATACGCAGTATTTT. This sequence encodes CASSYTGAHTDTQYF.